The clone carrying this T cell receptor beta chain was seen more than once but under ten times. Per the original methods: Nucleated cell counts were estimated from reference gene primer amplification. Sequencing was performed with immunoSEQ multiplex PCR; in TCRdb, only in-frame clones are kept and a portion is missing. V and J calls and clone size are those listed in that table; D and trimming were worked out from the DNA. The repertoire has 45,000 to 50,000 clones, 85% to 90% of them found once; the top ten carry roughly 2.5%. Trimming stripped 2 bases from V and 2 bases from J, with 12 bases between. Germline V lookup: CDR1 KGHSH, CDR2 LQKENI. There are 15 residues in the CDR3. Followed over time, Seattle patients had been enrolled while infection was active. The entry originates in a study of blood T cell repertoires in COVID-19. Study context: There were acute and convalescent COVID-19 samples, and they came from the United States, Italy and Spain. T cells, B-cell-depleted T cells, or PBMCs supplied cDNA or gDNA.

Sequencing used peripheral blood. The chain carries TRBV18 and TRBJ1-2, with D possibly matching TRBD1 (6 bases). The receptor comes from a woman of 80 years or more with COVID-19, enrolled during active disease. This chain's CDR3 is CASSPSAGANYGYTF. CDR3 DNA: TGTGCCAGCTCACCATCGGCAGGGGCAAACTATGGCTACACCTTC.